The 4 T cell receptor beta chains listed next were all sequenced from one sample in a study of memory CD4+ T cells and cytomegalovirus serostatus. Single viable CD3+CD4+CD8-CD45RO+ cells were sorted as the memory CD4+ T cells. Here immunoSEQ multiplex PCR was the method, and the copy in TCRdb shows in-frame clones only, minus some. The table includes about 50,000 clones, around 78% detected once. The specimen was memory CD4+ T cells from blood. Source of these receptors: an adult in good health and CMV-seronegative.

The CDR3 DNA reads TGTGCCAGCAGTAGCGGGACTAGCAAGTACGAGCAGTACTTC. Translated: CASSSGTSKYEQYF. The chain couples TRBV2 to TRBJ2-7; the match to TRBD2 covers 9 bases. CDR1 SNHLY and CDR2 FYNNEI come from the germline V gene. The CDR3 extends over 14 amino acids. Trimming removed 5 bases from V and 4 bases from J; junction bases left unmatched: 6.

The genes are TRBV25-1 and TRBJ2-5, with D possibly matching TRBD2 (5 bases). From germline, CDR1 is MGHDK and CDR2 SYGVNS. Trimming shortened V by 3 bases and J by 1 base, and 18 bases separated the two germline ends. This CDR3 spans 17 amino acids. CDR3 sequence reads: CASSEPREGGLQETQYF. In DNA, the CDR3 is TGTGCCAGCAGTGAGCCGCGCGAAGGCGGACTCCAAGAGACCCAGTACTTC.

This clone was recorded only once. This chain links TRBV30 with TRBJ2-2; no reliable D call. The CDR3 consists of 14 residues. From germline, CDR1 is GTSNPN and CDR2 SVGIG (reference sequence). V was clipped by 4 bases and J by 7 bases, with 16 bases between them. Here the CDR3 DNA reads TGTGCCTGGAAACGGTTAGGATGGGGCGGGGAGCTGTTTTTT. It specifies CAWKRLGWGGELFF.

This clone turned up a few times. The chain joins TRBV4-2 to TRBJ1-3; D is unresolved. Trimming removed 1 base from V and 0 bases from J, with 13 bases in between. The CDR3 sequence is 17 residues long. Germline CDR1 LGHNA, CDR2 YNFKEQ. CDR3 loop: CASSQGLVRSSGNTIYF. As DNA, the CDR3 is TGTGCCAGCAGCCAAGGGCTGGTCAGGAGCTCTGGAAACACCATATATTTT.